This is a list of T cell receptor beta chains from one sample in a study of T cell responses to AZD1222 COVID-19 vaccine. Libraries were prepared by immunoSEQ multiplex PCR; TCRdb keeps only in-frame clonotypes and omits some of them. The sample gives some 86,000 clones, around 84% of which show up once; 22% is in the top ten. This specimen was peripheral blood, taken on day 0 of AZD1222 vaccination. These receptors were collected from an adult in good health. Each CDR3 is given with its conserved first and last residue. A D gene is named only where the DNA matches it firmly. Part of the rows lack a size; the others show once, few, many or a class for expanded clones.

>.|TRBD1|TRBV6-5|TRBJ2-1
TGTGCCAGCAGTTACGCACGGACAGGGGTTATGCATGAGCAGTTCTTC
CASSYARTGVMHEQFF
>.|.|TRBV28|TRBJ2-5
TGTGCCAGCAGTCTCCCCGGGAACCGGGAGACCCAGTACTTC
CASSLPGNRETQYF
>.|TRBD1|TRBV29-1|TRBJ2-7
TGCAGCGTTGGCCTGAGACCGGGACAGGGGTTCTACGAGCAGTACTTC
CSVGLRPGQGFYEQYF
>.|.|TRBV19|TRBJ1-1
TGTGCCAGTAGTATAGGTCACCTAAACACTGAAGCTTTCTTT
CASSIGHLNTEAFF
>.|TRBD1|TRBV19|TRBJ2-7
TGTGCCAGTAGCTCCCGGGACAGCCCCTACGAGCAGTACTTC
CASSSRDSPYEQYF
>.|TRBD2|TRBV30|TRBJ2-1
TGTGCCTGGAAGAGACTTTCCCGACTAGCGAGGGATGAGCAGTTCTTC
CAWKRLSRLARDEQFF
>.|.|TRBV18|TRBJ1-6
TGTGCCAGCTCACCATCGACGGGACCCTCTTCACCCCTCCACTTT
CASSPSTGPSSPLHF
>once|TRBD1|TRBV2|TRBJ1-3
TGTGCCAAGGGGACAGGGGGAAACACCATATATTTT
CAKGTGGNTIYF
>.|.|TRBV15|TRBJ2-4
TGTGCCACCAGCAGATCCTCCATGGCTGAAGCCAAAAACATTCAGTACTTC
CATSRSSMAEAKNIQYF
>.|TRBD1|TRBV2|TRBJ2-1
TGTGCCACCAAATCAACAGGGGGCAATGAGCAGTTCTTC
CATKSTGGNEQFF
>.|.|TRBV11-2|TRBJ2-2
TGTGCCAGCAGCTTAGGGAGCGGAGCTAACACCGGGGAGCTGTTTTTT
CASSLGSGANTGELFF
>.|TRBD2|TRBV6-5|TRBJ2-7
TGTGCCAGCCAGGGAGGGTACGAGCAGTACTTC
CASQGGYEQYF
>.|.|TRBV5-4|TRBJ1-1
TGTGCCAGCAGCTTGGCCGAGGGAAGGACTGAAGCTTTCTTT
CASSLAEGRTEAFF
>.|.|TRBV30|TRBJ1-2
TGTGCCTGGAGTGTAAGATATGGCTACACCTTC
CAWSVRYGYTF
>.|.|TRBV13|TRBJ2-1
TGTGCCAGCAGCTCGACAGTCCGCGGTGAGCAGTTCTTC
CASSSTVRGEQFF
>.|.|TRBV28|TRBJ1-1
TGTGCCAGCAGTTTACAGGGAAACACTGAAGCTTTCTTT
CASSLQGNTEAFF
>.|TRBD1|TRBV3-1/TRBV3-2|TRBJ2-7
TGTGCCAGCAGCCAAGATCGAGAGGGGGACAGGGCGTACTTC
CASSQDREGDRAYF
>.|TRBD1|TRBV29-1|TRBJ1-1
TGCAGCGTGCCGAAAGGGGGCCAGGGAAACACTGAAGCTTTCTTT
CSVPKGGQGNTEAFF
>.|.|TRBV12-3/TRBV12-4|TRBJ1-5
TGTGCCAGCAGTTTGGCCTCGTCTCAGCCCCAGCATTTT
CASSLASSQPQHF
>.|.|TRBV6-1|TRBJ2-2
TGTGCCAGCAGTGTTCTGGGACGGAGGAACACCGGGGAGCTGTTTTTT
CASSVLGRRNTGELFF
>.|.|TRBV12-3/TRBV12-4|TRBJ1-6
TGTGCCAGCAGTGGACTCGGCCGATCACCCCTCCACTTT
CASSGLGRSPLHF
>.|TRBD1|TRBV29-1|TRBJ1-2
TGCAGCGTCGACGCAGGGGGTGCGTATGGCTACACCTTC
CSVDAGGAYGYTF
>few|.|TRBV13|TRBJ1-2
TGTGCCAGCAGCTTAAACGTATGGGGCTACACCTTC
CASSLNVWGYTF
>.|TRBD1|TRBV19|TRBJ2-1
TGTGCCAGTGACCTCGGACAGGGGTACAATGAGCAGTTCTTC
CASDLGQGYNEQFF
>.|TRBD2|TRBV5-1|TRBJ2-3
TGCGCCAGCAGCCGGACTAGCGGGAGGGCAGATACGCAGTATTTT
CASSRTSGRADTQYF
>.|TRBD1|TRBV5-4|TRBJ1-1
TGTGCCAGCAGCTCGAGTAGGGGGCTTGAAACTGAAGCTTTCTTT
CASSSSRGLETEAFF
>.|TRBD1|TRBV5-1|TRBJ1-2
TGCGCCAGCAGCCCGCCTTCGGGGACAGCGCGTGGCTACACCTTC
CASSPPSGTARGYTF
>.|TRBD1|TRBV10-3|TRBJ1-1
TGTGCCATCTCAGCAGGGGGGGCTGAAGCTTTCTTT
CAISAGGAEAFF
>.|.|TRBV9|TRBJ1-5
TGTGCCAGCAGCTTCGACAGGAGCGGTCAGCCCCAGCATTTT
CASSFDRSGQPQHF
>.|.|TRBV19|TRBJ2-5
TGTGCCAGTAGTATTGCGGGACGAGCAGGTTTCGCCGCGGAGACCCAGTACTTC
CASSIAGRAGFAAETQYF
>.|.|TRBV30|TRBJ1-4
TGTGCCTGGAGTGTAGGCGGACCCCAGGAAAAACTGTTTTTT
CAWSVGGPQEKLFF
>.|.|TRBV19|TRBJ2-7
TGTGCCAGTAGTACCGTCGCCTCCTACGAGCAGTACTTC
CASSTVASYEQYF
>.|.|TRBV5-6|TRBJ2-2
TGTGCCAGCAGCTTGGTGGGGACCGGGGAGCTGTTTTTT
CASSLVGTGELFF
>.|.|TRBV7-2|TRBJ2-7
TGTGCCAGCAGCTTAGAACAGGGAGACGAGCAGTACTTC
CASSLEQGDEQYF
>.|.|TRBV6-6|TRBJ1-2
TGTGCCAGCACCAAGCGGGGGGAATCCTATGGCTACACCTTC
CASTKRGESYGYTF
>.|.|TRBV19|TRBJ1-5
TGTGCCAGTAGTCGGCACGGGGAATCCAATCAGCCCCAGCATTTT
CASSRHGESNQPQHF
>few|TRBD2|TRBV4-2|TRBJ2-7
TGTGCCAGCAGCCTTTCTCACTCACTAGCGGGGGGGCTCGGGGAGCAGTACTTC
CASSLSHSLAGGLGEQYF
>.|.|TRBV3-1/TRBV3-2|TRBJ2-7
TGTGCCAGCAGTCCTCATGGGAAGGGACTGAAGGACTACGAGCAGTACTTC
CASSPHGKGLKDYEQYF
>.|TRBD1|TRBV27|TRBJ2-2
TGTGCCAGCAGTCGACCCGGGACAGTTAATTCCGGGGAGCTGTTTTTT
CASSRPGTVNSGELFF
>.|.|TRBV30|TRBJ2-7
TGTGCCTGGGGGAAGGGACCCCCACAGCAGTACTTC
CAWGKGPPQQYF
>.|.|TRBV2|TRBJ1-6
TGTGCCAGCTTGGGCCTAAGATCACCCCTCCACTTT
CASLGLRSPLHF
>.|TRBD2|TRBV2|TRBJ2-1
TGTGCCAGCACTGGACTAGCGGGCAATGAGCAGTTCTTC
CASTGLAGNEQFF
>few|TRBD2|TRBV7-2|TRBJ2-7
TGTGCCAGCAGCTCCGGACTAGCGGGAGGCGAGCAGTACTTC
CASSSGLAGGEQYF
>.|.|TRBV29-1|TRBJ1-1
TGCAGCGCCGGGGGGGAGAACACTGAAGCTTTCTTT
CSAGGENTEAFF
>few|TRBD1|TRBV7-9|TRBJ1-4
TGTGCCAGCAGCTACCGGACAGGACCCGTTTCGAATGAAAAACTGTTTTTT
CASSYRTGPVSNEKLFF
>.|TRBD1|TRBV7-8|TRBJ1-2
TGTGCCAGCAGCTTACTTACGGGACAGGGGGCCGGTGGCTACACCTTC
CASSLLTGQGAGGYTF
>once|.|TRBV5-4|TRBJ2-7
TGTGCCAGCAGCTTGGCCTCAGGGGGGCGGTCCTACGAGCAGTACTTC
CASSLASGGRSYEQYF
>.|TRBD1|TRBV5-8|TRBJ1-5
TGTGCCAGCAGCTGGACAGGGGGCAATCAGCCCCAGCATTTT
CASSWTGGNQPQHF
>.|TRBD1|TRBV6-5|TRBJ2-7
TGTGCCAGCAGTTTAGGGGGCCCTAATTACGAGCAGTACTTC
CASSLGGPNYEQYF
>.|.|TRBV7-8|TRBJ2-7
TGTGCCAGCAGCTTAGTCGCAGACCTCTCCTACGAGCAGTACTTC
CASSLVADLSYEQYF
>.|.|TRBV5-8|TRBJ2-7
TGTGCCAGCAGCCCCCCCCGGGGCTGGGGACGGTACGAGCAGTACTTC
CASSPPRGWGRYEQYF
>.|.|TRBV10-1|TRBJ2-6
TGCGCCAGCAGTCCAGTATCTGGGGCCAACGTCCTGACTTTC
CASSPVSGANVLTF
>.|.|TRBV7-9|TRBJ1-1
TGTGCCAGCAGCTTGAAAGGGACGAACACTGAAGCTTTCTTT
CASSLKGTNTEAFF
>.|.|TRBV10-3|TRBJ1-1
TGTGCCAGCGTCTCGAGGGGGAACACTGAAGCTTTCTTT
CASVSRGNTEAFF
>once|TRBD1|TRBV29-1|TRBJ1-1
TGCAGCGTCAGGGGGGCTGAAGCTTTCTTT
CSVRGAEAFF
>.|TRBD1|TRBV2|TRBJ2-5
TGTGCCAGCAGCGGGGACAGGGAAGGTGACGAGACCCAGTACTTC
CASSGDREGDETQYF
>.|.|TRBV19|TRBJ2-2
TGTGCCAGTAAACCAGGTCCGGACACCGGGGAGCTGTTTTTT
CASKPGPDTGELFF
>.|TRBD1|TRBV5-1|TRBJ1-6
TGCGCCAGCAGCGTACAGGGACAGCTGCGTTCTAATTCACCCCTCCACTTT
CASSVQGQLRSNSPLHF